This passage covers 31 T cell receptor beta chains from one sample sequenced in a study of blood T cells in healthy people across ages. Sample-barcoded 5' priming and a J-beta primer mix drove a second PCR of 7 to 11 cycles. TCRdb re-called the 5' RACE reads through MiXCR, storing one row per CDR3 protein. The table shows roughly 800,000 distinct CDR3 sequences, with under 40% occurring only once. Sequences were obtained from blood. These TCRs come from a man in his late teens or twenties in good health.

This clonotype has a handful of counts. The genes are TRBV12-3 or TRBV12-4 and TRBJ1-1, with a possible D match to TRBD1 (5 bases). V was clipped by 7 bases and J by 3 bases, with 18 bases between them. The CDR3 runs to 15 residues. Written as DNA, the CDR3 is TGTGCCAGCATCTTGAATGGGGAAGGGGACACTGAAGCTTTCTTT. Translated, it gives CASILNGEGDTEAFF.

The V and J genes are TRBV27 and TRBJ2-1; 7 bases agree with TRBD1. J gave up 13 bases and V 4 bases, and 16 bases lay outside the gene matches. Germline-derived CDR1 and CDR2 are MNHEY and SMNVEV (reference sequence). This CDR3 region has 15 residues. CDR3 residues: CASSSSPGGRETQFF. In nucleotides, the CDR3 is TGTGCCAGCAGTTCATCCCCAGGGGGAAGAGAGACCCAGTTCTTC.

The chain recombines TRBV7-2 with TRBJ2-5, with a possible D match to TRBD1 (7 bases). Germline values: CDR1 SGHTA, CDR2 FQGNSA. This CDR3 region has 15 residues. The V end was cut by 5 bases, the J end by 9 bases, with 22 bases between. The DNA of the CDR3 is TGTGCCAGCAGCCAGGGGGGTCCCTTGATGGGGTCCCAGTACTTC. The encoded protein is CASSQGGPLMGSQYF.

A single count supports this clonotype. This chain joins TRBV7-2 and TRBJ2-1; D call uncertain. The J call may be faulty, since TRBJ2-7 better matches the DNA end. CDR3 length: 15 amino acids. The germline gives CDR1 SGHTA, CDR2 FQGNSA. In DNA form, the CDR3 reads TGTGCCAGCAGCTTAGAAGTCTTTTTCTACAATGAGCAGTACTTC. Translation: CASSLEVFFYNEQYF.

CDR3 nucleotide sequence: TGTGCCAGCAGCTCCTTCCGATTCACAGCAACCTCCTACAATGAGCAGTACTTC. Translating gives CASSSFRFTATSYNEQYF. The chain combines TRBV11-2 with TRBJ2-1; the D is unclear. The J call may be wrong; the DNA end is better matched by TRBJ2-7. This CDR3 is built from 18 residues. The V gene's germline CDR1 is SGHAT and CDR2 FQNNGV.

This chain links TRBV9 with TRBJ1-1; D is unresolved. The V gene's germline CDR1 is SGDLS and CDR2 YYNGEE. V was shortened by 0 bases and J by 1 base, with 10 bases between the two germline ends. The CDR3 covers 15 residues. As DNA, the CDR3 is TGTGCCAGCAGCGTAGCATCTGTTGCGAACACTGAAGCTTTCTTT. The encoded protein is CASSVASVANTEAFF. The entire variable domain, with the rest obtained from reference TRBV9 and TRBJ1-1, is as follows: DSGVTQTPKHLITATGQRVTLRCSPRSGDLSVYWYQQSLDQGLQFLIQYYNGEERAKGNILERFSAQQFPDLHSELNLSSLELGDSALYFCASSVASVANTEAFFGQGTRLTVV.

The rearrangement uses TRBV7-2 and TRBJ2-3, with D perhaps TRBD1 or TRBD2 (5 bases each). The CDR3 contains 14 residues. Germline assignment: CDR1 SGHTA and CDR2 FQGNSA. The ends were cut back, 6 bases at V and 4 bases at J, with 14 bases in the middle. CDR3 protein: CASSYRDPADTQYF. CDR3 bases: TGTGCCAGCAGTTACCGGGACCCAGCAGATACGCAGTATTTT.

The chain couples TRBV20-1 to TRBJ2-5; perhaps TRBD2 as D (6 bases). The germline CDR1 and CDR2 sequences are DFQATT and SNEGSKA (reference sequence). V gave up 3 bases and J gave up 4 bases, with 12 bases separating them. This CDR3 is built from 13 residues. The CDR3 region is CSASAGRRETQYF. CDR3 coding DNA: TGCAGTGCTAGCGCAGGGAGGCGAGAGACCCAGTACTTC.

The table lists this clonotype with many counts. This sequence joins TRBV12-3 or TRBV12-4 and TRBJ2-3; 11 bases fit TRBD2. With V trimmed by 2 bases and J by 4 bases, 8 bases remained unmatched. The CDR3 runs 17 residues. This CDR3 is CASSLRLAGGLADTQYF. The DNA of the CDR3 is TGTGCCAGCAGTTTACGGCTAGCGGGGGGATTAGCAGATACGCAGTATTTT.

This clonotype was recorded many times. The genes are TRBV12-3 or TRBV12-4 and TRBJ2-7; the D gene could be TRBD1 or TRBD2 (6 bases each). V was cut by 1 base and J by 4 bases, with 11 bases left in between. The CDR3 is 14 residues long. This CDR3 reads CASSLGGGLYEQYF. CDR3 nucleotides: TGTGCCAGCAGTTTAGGTGGGGGGCTATACGAGCAGTACTTC.

This clonotype was detected a few times. This chain uses TRBV12-3 or TRBV12-4 with TRBJ2-1; D not resolved. Trimming pared 7 bases from V and 5 bases from J, leaving 18 bases between. There are 15 residues in the CDR3. The CDR3 is CASKPWGRGDNEQFF. DNA for the CDR3: TGTGCCAGCAAACCCTGGGGTAGAGGTGACAATGAGCAGTTCTTC.

This clonotype was observed at least ten times. The rearrangement uses TRBV7-9 and TRBJ2-7; D gene ambiguous. This CDR3 has 12 amino acids. The germline V gene encodes CDR1 SEHNR and CDR2 FQNEAQ (reference sequence). The V end lost 1 base, the J end lost 7 bases, and 8 bases lay between the germline ends. The CDR3 nucleotides read TGTGCCAGCAGCTTAGAACGAAGGGAGCAGTACTTC. Translation: CASSLERREQYF.

The sample holds one count of this clonotype. The V call is TRBV20-1, the J call TRBJ1-6, with 11 nucleotides matching TRBD1. Germline V CDR1 and CDR2: DFQATT, SNEGSKA (reference sequence). V was clipped by 2 bases and J by 0 bases; unmatched bases: 9. This CDR3 has 19 residues. The CDR3 DNA reads as TGCAGTGCTAGACCCTCCGCCGGGACAGGGGGCTCCTATAATTCACCCCTCCACTTT. Translation gives CSARPSAGTGGSYNSPLHF.

A note on this clonotype: A much larger clone sits a single nucleotide away, making a read error possible. The V call is TRBV12-3 or TRBV12-4, the J call TRBJ2-3, with D perhaps TRBD2 (5 bases). The CDR3 is 16 residues long. V was clipped by 1 base and J by 4 bases, with 15 bases between them. The CDR3 coding sequence is TGTGCCAGCAGTTTAGGAGGGTCTCTCAACGCAGATACGCAGTATTTT. Protein: CASSLGGSLNADTQYF.

The J gene is TRBJ1-5, the V gene TRBV29-1; TRBD1 agrees at 9 bases. V gave up 4 bases and J gave up 5 bases; unmatched junction bases: 3. The CDR3 extends over 13 amino acids. CDR1 SQVTM and CDR2 ANQGSEA come from the germline V gene. The CDR3 here is CSVATGGHQPQHF. The CDR3 DNA follows: TGCAGCGTTGCGACAGGGGGGCATCAGCCCCAGCATTTT.

The CDR3 sequence is CASSPYGQGSGNTIYF. The CDR3 DNA follows: TGTGCCAGCAGCCCATACGGACAGGGCTCTGGAAACACCATATATTTT. The chain combines TRBV12-3 or TRBV12-4 with TRBJ1-3; 8 nucleotides match TRBD1. The trim removed 6 bases at V and 0 bases at J, leaving 7 bases unmatched. CDR3 length: 16 amino acids.

The chain employs TRBV27 and TRBJ2-7; TRBD1 might be the D (6 bases). Trimming took off 4 bases at V and 0 bases at J, with 16 bases between the two ends. Per germline, CDR1 MNHEY and CDR2 SMNVEV (reference sequence). This CDR3 contains 16 residues. The CDR3 sequence: CASSSQGGRSSYEQYF. The CDR3 nucleotides read TGTGCCAGCAGTTCCCAAGGGGGTAGATCCTCCTACGAGCAGTACTTC.

This clonotype appeared a few times. This chain links TRBV4-1 with TRBJ1-4; 7 bases are a match to TRBD1. CDR1 and CDR2 (germline): MGHRA, YSYEKL. The V segment lost 4 bases and the J segment 12 bases; nucleotides outside the gene matches: 11. The CDR3 sequence is 14 residues long. CDR3 sequence (DNA): TGCGCCAGCAGCCCGGGACAGTCCCTTCAGGAACTGTTTTTT. Its protein product is CASSPGQSLQELFF.

V and J are TRBV29-1 and TRBJ2-1; the D is unclear. Trimming left V 3 bases short and J 7 bases short, with 10 bases between. From germline, CDR1 is SQVTM and CDR2 ANQGSEA. The CDR3 spans 12 residues. Written as DNA, the CDR3 is TGCAGCGTTGATGGGGTTCGGAATGAGCAGTTCTTC. Protein product: CSVDGVRNEQFF.

The V call is TRBV2, the J call TRBJ1-3, with D hard to call. This CDR3 is built from 14 residues. V lost 9 bases and J lost 2, with 14 bases in between. Per the germline V gene, CDR1 is SNHLY and CDR2 is FYNNEI. The CDR3 nucleotides are TGTGCCAGTCGAACGAGGGTTACTGGAAACACCATATATTTT. Residues: CASRTRVTGNTIYF. The full variable domain, completed using reference TRBV2 and TRBJ1-3, is EPEVTQTPSHQVTQMGQEVILRCVPISNHLYFYWYRQILGQKVEFLVSFYNNEISEKSEIFDDQFSVERPDGSNFTLKIRSTKLEDSAMYFCASRTRVTGNTIYFGEGSWLTVV.

This clonotype was counted between two and nine times. This chain links TRBV30 with TRBJ2-3, with TRBD2 matching 13 bases. V was pared by 1 base and J by 5 bases, with 6 bases of the junction left unmatched. The CDR3 has 16 amino acids. The germline V gene encodes CDR1 GTSNPN and CDR2 SVGIG (reference sequence). CDR3 in amino acids: CAWSAGLAGSGDTQYF. CDR3 in DNA: TGTGCCTGGAGTGCGGGACTAGCGGGGTCAGGAGATACGCAGTATTTT.

Comments on this clonotype: This clone may be a read error of a much larger clone one base away. The CDR3 region has the DNA TGTGCCAACAGTTTAGAGGGGGCGACGGGCTATGGCTACACCTTC. Amino acid sequence: CANSLEGATGYGYTF. The rearrangement joins TRBV12-3 or TRBV12-4 to TRBJ1-2; 7 positions match TRBD1. The CDR3 sequence is 15 residues long.

In its sample, this clonotype was seen a few times. The chain is built from TRBV30 and TRBJ1-2; maybe TRBD1 (5 bases). The germline gives CDR1 GTSNPN, CDR2 SVGIG (reference sequence). V was clipped by 5 bases and J by 4 bases, with 5 bases between them. The CDR3 is 10 residues long. The CDR3 nucleotides read TGTGCCTGGGGGACCTATGGCTACACCTTC. Its protein is CAWGTYGYTF.

In its sample, this clonotype was seen many times. This sequence joins TRBV12-3 or TRBV12-4 and TRBJ2-7, with no clear D. The length of the CDR3 is 13 residues. The V end lost 2 bases, the J end lost 3 bases, and 8 bases lay between the germline ends. CDR3 protein: CASSLSLGYEQYF. The DNA of the CDR3 is TGTGCCAGCAGTTTAAGTCTAGGCTACGAGCAGTACTTC.

This clonotype turned up a few times. This chain links TRBV7-3 with TRBJ2-3; 9 bases map to TRBD2. The CDR3 has 15 residues. Per the germline V gene, CDR1 is SGHTA and CDR2 is FQGTGA. V lost 5 bases, J lost 4 bases, and 7 bases stayed unmatched. The CDR3 nucleotides are TGTGCCAGCAGCCAAGGACTAGCGCTCTCAGATACGCAGTATTTT. The encoded protein is CASSQGLALSDTQYF.

CDR3 bases: TGCAGCGTTGATGGGACAGACTACAATGAGCAGTACTTC. This translates into CSVDGTDYNEQYF. J is TRBJ2-1 and V is TRBV29-1, with 7 positions matching TRBD1. The assigned J gene may be wrong: the sequence end matches TRBJ2-7 better. The germline gives CDR1 SQVTM, CDR2 ANQGSEA. The CDR3 totals 13 residues.

As to this clonotype: A much larger clone differs by one base, so this may be a read error. This chain uses TRBV4-3 with TRBJ1-2; a weak D match, TRBD1 (5 bases). Trimming cost V 5 bases and J 10 bases, with 17 bases left between them. The CDR3 runs to 13 residues. Germline CDR1 reads LGHNA; CDR2 reads YSLEER. DNA for the CDR3: TGCGCCAGCAGCGGGCAGTCGGGGCTTGACTACACCTTC. Amino acid sequence: CASSGQSGLDYTF.

V gene TRBV5-1 combines with J gene TRBJ2-1; D is unclear. Germline values: CDR1 SGHRS, CDR2 YFSETQ. CDR3 length: 14 residues. The V end was cut by 0 bases, the J end by 11 bases, with 15 bases between. The CDR3 sequence: CASSLESQVLQQFF. The CDR3 DNA sequence: TGCGCCAGCAGCTTGGAAAGTCAGGTACTGCAGCAGTTCTTC.

This clonotype was found a few times. The chain couples TRBV29-1 to TRBJ2-1; D possibly uses TRBD1 or TRBD2 (5 bases each). V was shortened by 0 bases and J by 10 bases, with 19 bases between the two germline ends. In germline, CDR1 is SQVTM, CDR2 ANQGSEA. This CDR3 contains 15 residues. CDR3 in amino acids: CSVEDSDSGLGEQFF. In nucleotides, the CDR3 is TGCAGCGTTGAAGACTCCGACAGCGGATTGGGGGAGCAGTTCTTC.

The genes are TRBV25-1 and TRBJ1-5, with D hard to call. V was clipped by 4 bases and J by 7 bases, with 20 bases between them. Germline lookup yields CDR1 MGHDK and CDR2 SYGVNS. This CDR3 comprises 16 residues. CDR3 residues: CASSVPRLPAGQPQHF. Here the CDR3 DNA reads TGTGCCAGCAGTGTCCCCCGATTACCAGCGGGGCAGCCCCAGCATTTT.

The chain has TRBV15 and TRBJ1-1; tentatively, D is TRBD1 (5 bases). CDR1 is LNHNV, CDR2 YYDKDF, per germline (reference sequence). V dropped 8 bases and J dropped 4 bases, with 20 bases sitting between them. There are 15 residues in the CDR3. CDR3 region: CATVRIAGSTTEAFF. DNA for the CDR3: TGTGCCACCGTGCGGATTGCAGGGTCGACCACTGAAGCTTTCTTT.